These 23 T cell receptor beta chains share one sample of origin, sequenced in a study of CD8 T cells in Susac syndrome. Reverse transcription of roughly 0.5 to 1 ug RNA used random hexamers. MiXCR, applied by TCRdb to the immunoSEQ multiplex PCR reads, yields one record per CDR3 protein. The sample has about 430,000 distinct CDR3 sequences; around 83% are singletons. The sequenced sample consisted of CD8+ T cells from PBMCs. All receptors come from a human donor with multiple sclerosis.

The CDR3 spells CSVRTSGGYEQYF. The CDR3 bases are TGCAGCGTCAGGACTAGCGGGGGCTACGAGCAGTACTTC. The rearrangement joins TRBV29-1 to TRBJ2-7; 13 bases map to TRBD2. Unmatched junction bases numbered 2, after V lost 6 bases and J lost 3 bases. The length of the CDR3 is 13 residues. CDR1 is SQVTM and CDR2 is ANQGSEA in the germline V gene.

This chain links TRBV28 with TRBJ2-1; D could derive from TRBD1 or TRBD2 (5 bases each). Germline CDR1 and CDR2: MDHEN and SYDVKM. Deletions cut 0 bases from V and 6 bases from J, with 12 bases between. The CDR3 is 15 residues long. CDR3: CASSLWGPGGNEQFF. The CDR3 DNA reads TGTGCCAGCAGTTTATGGGGACCTGGAGGCAATGAGCAGTTCTTC.

The CDR3 DNA sequence: TGTGCCAGCATGTTGGGGGAGAATATCCACGAGCAGTACTTC. As protein: CASMLGENIHEQYF. This chain connects TRBV6-6 to TRBJ2-7; D may be TRBD1 or TRBD2 (5 bases each). Per germline, CDR1 MNHNY and CDR2 SVGAGI (reference sequence). V lost 7 bases and J 5 bases, leaving 18 bases between the germline ends. The CDR3 runs to 14 residues.

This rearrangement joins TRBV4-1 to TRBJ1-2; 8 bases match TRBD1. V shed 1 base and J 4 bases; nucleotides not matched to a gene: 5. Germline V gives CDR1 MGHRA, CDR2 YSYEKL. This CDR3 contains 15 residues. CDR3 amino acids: CASSQGYGTGYGYTF. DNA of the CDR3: TGCGCCAGCAGCCAAGGCTACGGGACAGGCTATGGCTACACCTTC.

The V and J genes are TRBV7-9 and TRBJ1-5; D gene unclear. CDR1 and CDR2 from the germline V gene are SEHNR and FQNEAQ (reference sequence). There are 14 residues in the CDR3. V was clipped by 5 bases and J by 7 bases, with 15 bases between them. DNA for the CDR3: TGTGCCAGCAGCCTGGACCAGGCTGGGCAGCCCCAGCATTTT. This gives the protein CASSLDQAGQPQHF.

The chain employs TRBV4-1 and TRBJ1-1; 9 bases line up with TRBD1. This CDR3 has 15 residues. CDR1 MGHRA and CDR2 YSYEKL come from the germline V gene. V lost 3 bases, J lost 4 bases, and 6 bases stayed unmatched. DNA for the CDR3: TGCGCCAGCAGCCATCCGGGACAGGGTGCCACTGAAGCTTTCTTT. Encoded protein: CASSHPGQGATEAFF.

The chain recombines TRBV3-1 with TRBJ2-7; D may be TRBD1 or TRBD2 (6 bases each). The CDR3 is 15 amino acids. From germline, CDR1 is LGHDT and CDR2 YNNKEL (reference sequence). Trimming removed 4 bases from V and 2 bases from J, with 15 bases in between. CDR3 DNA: TGTGCCAGCAGCCTTCGCGGGACACATGCCTACGAGCAGTACTTC. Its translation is CASSLRGTHAYEQYF.

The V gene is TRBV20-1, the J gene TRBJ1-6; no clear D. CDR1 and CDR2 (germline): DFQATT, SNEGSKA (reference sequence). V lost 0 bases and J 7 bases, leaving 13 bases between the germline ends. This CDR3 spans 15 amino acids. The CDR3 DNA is TGCAGTGCTAGAGATGAGGGAGATTCCAATTCACCCCTCCACTTT. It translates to CSARDEGDSNSPLHF.

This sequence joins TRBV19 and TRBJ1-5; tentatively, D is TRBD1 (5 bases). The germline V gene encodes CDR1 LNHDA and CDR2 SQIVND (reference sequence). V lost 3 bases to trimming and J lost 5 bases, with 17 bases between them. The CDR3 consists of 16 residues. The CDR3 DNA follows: TGTGCCAGTAGTATCTTCGACGGGACGGAGGATCAGCCCCAGCATTTT. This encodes CASSIFDGTEDQPQHF.

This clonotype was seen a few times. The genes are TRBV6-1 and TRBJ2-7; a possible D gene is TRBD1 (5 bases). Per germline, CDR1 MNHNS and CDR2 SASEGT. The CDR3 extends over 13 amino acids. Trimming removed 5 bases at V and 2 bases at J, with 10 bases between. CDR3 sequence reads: CASSMTVTYEQYF. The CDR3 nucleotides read TGTGCCAGCAGTATGACAGTGACCTACGAGCAGTACTTC.

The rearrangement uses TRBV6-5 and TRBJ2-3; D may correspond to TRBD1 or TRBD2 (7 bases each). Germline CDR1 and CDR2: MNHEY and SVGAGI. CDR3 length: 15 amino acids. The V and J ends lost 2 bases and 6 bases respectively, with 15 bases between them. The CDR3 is CASSYVGGGQDTQYF. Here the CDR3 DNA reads TGTGCCAGCAGTTACGTTGGCGGGGGACAGGATACGCAGTATTTT.

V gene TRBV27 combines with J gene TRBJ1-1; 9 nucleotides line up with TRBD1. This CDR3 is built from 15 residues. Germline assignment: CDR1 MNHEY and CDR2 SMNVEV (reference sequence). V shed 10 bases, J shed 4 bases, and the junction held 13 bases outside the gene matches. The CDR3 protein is CATYSHRGPGTEAFF. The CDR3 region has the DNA TGTGCCACATACTCTCACAGGGGGCCCGGCACTGAAGCTTTCTTT.

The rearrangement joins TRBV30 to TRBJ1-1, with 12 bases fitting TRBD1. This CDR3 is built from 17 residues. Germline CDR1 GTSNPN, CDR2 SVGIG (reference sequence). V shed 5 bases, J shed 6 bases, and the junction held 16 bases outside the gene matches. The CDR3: CAWGAGTGGTLSPEAFF. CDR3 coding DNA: TGTGCCTGGGGGGCCGGGACAGGGGGCACTTTAAGCCCTGAAGCTTTCTTT.

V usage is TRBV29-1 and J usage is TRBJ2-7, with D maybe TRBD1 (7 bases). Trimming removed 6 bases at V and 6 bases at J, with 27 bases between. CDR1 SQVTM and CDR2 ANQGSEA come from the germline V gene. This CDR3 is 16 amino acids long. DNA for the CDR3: TGCAGCGTAGTCCATTCAGGGGGGAAGGCTGATCTCGAGCAGTACTTC. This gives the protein CSVVHSGGKADLEQYF.

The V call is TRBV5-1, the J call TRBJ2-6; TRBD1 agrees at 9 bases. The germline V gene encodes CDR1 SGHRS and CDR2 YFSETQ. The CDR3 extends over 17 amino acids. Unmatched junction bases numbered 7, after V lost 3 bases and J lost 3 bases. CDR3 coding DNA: TGCGCCAGCAGCTCGGGACAGGGAGGTGGTGGGGCCAACGTCCTGACTTTC. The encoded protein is CASSSGQGGGGANVLTF.

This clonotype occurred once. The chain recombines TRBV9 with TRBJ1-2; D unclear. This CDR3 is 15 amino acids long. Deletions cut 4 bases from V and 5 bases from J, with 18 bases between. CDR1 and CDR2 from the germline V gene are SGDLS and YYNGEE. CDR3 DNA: TGTGCCAGCAGCCCGAGCCCGGGTTACCGGTATGGCTACACCTTC. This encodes CASSPSPGYRYGYTF. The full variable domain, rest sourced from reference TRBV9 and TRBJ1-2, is DSGVTQTPKHLITATGQRVTLRCSPRSGDLSVYWYQQSLDQGLQFLIQYYNGEERAKGNILERFSAQQFPDLHSELNLSSLELGDSALYFCASSPSPGYRYGYTFGSGTRLTVV.

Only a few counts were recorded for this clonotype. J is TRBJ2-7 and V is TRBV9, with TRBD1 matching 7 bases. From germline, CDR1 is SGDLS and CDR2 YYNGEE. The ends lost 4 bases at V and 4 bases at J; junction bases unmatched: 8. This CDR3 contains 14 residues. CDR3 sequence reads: CASSSPGTDYEQYF. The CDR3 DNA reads TGTGCCAGCAGCTCCCCCGGGACAGATTACGAGCAGTACTTC.

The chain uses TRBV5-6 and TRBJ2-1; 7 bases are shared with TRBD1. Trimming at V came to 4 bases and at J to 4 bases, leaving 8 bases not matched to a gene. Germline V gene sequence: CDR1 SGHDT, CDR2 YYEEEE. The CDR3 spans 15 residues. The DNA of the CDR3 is TGTGCCAGCAGCCATTCCGGGACAGCATACAATGAGCAGTTCTTC. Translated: CASSHSGTAYNEQFF.

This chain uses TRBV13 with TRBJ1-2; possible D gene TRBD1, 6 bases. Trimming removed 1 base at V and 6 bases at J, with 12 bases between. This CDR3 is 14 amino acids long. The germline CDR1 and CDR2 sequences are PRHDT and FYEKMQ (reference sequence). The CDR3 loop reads CASSLEGDINGYTF. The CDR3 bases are TGTGCCAGCAGCTTAGAAGGGGACATAAATGGCTACACCTTC. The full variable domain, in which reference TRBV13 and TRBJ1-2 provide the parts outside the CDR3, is AAGVIQSPRHLIKEKRETATLKCYPIPRHDTVYWYQQGPGQDPQFLISFYEKMQSDKGSIPDRFSAQQFSDYHSELNMSSLELGDSALYFCASSLEGDINGYTFGSGTRLTVV.

The CDR3 here is CASSPLLGGGQPQHF. CDR3 nucleotides: TGTGCCAGCAGTCCCCTCTTGGGGGGAGGTCAGCCCCAGCATTTT. The rearrangement uses TRBV27 and TRBJ1-5; a possible D gene is TRBD1 (5 bases). CDR1 is MNHEY, CDR2 SMNVEV, per germline (reference sequence). The ends were cut back, 5 bases at V and 6 bases at J, with 17 bases in the middle. The CDR3 extends over 15 amino acids.

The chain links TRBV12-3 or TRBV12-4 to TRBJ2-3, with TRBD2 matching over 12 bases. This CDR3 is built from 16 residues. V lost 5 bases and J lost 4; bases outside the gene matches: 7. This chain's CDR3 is CASSGRTSGVADTQYF. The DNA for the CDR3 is TGTGCCAGCAGTGGGAGGACTAGCGGGGTCGCAGATACGCAGTATTTT.

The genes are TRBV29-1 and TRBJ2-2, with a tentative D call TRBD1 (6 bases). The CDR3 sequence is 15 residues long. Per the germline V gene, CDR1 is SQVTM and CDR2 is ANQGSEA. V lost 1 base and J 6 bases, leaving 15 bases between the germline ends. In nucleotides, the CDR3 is TGCAGCGTTGAAGTGATTACAGGGCGAGCCGGGGAGCTGTTTTTT. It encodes CSVEVITGRAGELFF.

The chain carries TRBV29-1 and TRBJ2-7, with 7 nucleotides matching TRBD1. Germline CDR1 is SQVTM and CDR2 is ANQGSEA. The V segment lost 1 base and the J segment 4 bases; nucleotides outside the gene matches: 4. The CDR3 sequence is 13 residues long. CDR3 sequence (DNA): TGCAGCGTTGAAGCGCAGACAGGGTACGAGCAGTACTTC. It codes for CSVEAQTGYEQYF.